The clone carrying this T cell receptor beta chain came up once. The CDR3 totals 16 residues. CDR1 is LGHNA and CDR2 is YSLEER in the germline V gene. The trim removed 1 base at V and 4 bases at J, leaving 4 bases unmatched. This sample is part of a study of blood T cell repertoires in COVID-19. TCRdb's table, derived via immunoSEQ multiplex PCR, lists solely in-frame clones and lacks some. The profile shows under 75,000 clones, roughly 88% of them singletons. The chain combines TRBV4-3 with TRBJ2-3; TRBD1 agrees at 11 bases. The sequencing input was peripheral blood. The clonotype originates from a woman older than 75 with active COVID-19. The chain's CDR3 is CASSQVGTGGADTQYF. DNA for the CDR3: TGCGCCAGCAGCCAAGTCGGGACAGGGGGGGCAGATACGCAGTATTTT.